This T cell receptor (beta chain) was obtained from a study of blood T cells in healthy people across ages. The CDR3 length is 15 residues. Germline V gene data show CDR1 as SSHAT and CDR2 as FNYEAQ (reference sequence). This clonotype occurred a few times. Relative to the germline gene, one junction end is altered; a read error may explain this. Then a second PCR, running roughly 7 to 11 cycles, was carried out with a sample-barcoded 5' primer and a J-beta primer mix. TCRdb reprocessed the 5' RACE reads with MiXCR, giving one entry per CDR3 protein. Here the sample spans some 1,000,000 distinct CDR3 sequences, about 23% being singletons. The data were also submitted as part of a second study, on T cells of mothers and their children. Turning to that study: The study obtained over 8 million TCR beta CDR3 reads per mother and about 3 million per child.

Sample: blood. V is TRBV7-7 and J is TRBJ1-3; D is unclear. The origin of this receptor is a girl aged 2 to 9 in good health. The CDR3 reads CASSADFSSGNTIYF. For the CDR3, the DNA is TGTGCTAGCAGCGCCGATTTTAGCTCTGGAAACACCATATATTTT.